There are a few counts of the clone carrying this T cell receptor beta chain. Its specificity is not known. The sample originates from a study of T cells after yellow fever vaccination. Study results and caveats: It was a weaker secondary response, yet one that peaked faster, at day 5 versus 15. A minor fraction of clonotypes spanned both CD4 and CD8 compartments.

Trimming left V 3 bases short and J 4 bases short, with 10 bases between. Germline V gene lookup returns CDR1 SGHTA and CDR2 FQGNSA. CDR3 length equals 13 residues. 5'RACE template switching added a universal primer site and UMIs to TCR cDNA. Using its own MiXCR run on the 5' RACE reads, TCRdb lists one record per CDR3 protein. The sample lists hundreds of thousands of distinct CDR3 sequences, 5.2% occurring once. The chain carries TRBV7-2 and TRBJ2-7; possibly TRBD2 for D (6 bases). The sample here was CD4+ T cells sorted from PBMCs, taken on the day of the yellow fever booster vaccination. The TCR originated in a man between 18 and 29 years old who received the YFV17D yellow fever vaccine. The CDR3 coding sequence is TGTGCCAGCAGCTTTCAAAGCGGGTACGAGCAGTACTTC. It is translated as CASSFQSGYEQYF. Combining the CDR3 with reference TRBV7-2 and TRBJ2-7 gives the whole variable domain GAGVSQSPSNKVTEKGKDVELRCDPISGHTALYWYRQSLGQGLEFLIYFQGNSAPDKSGLPSDRFSAERTGGSVSTLTIQRTQQEDSAVYLCASSFQSGYEQYFGPGTRLTVT.